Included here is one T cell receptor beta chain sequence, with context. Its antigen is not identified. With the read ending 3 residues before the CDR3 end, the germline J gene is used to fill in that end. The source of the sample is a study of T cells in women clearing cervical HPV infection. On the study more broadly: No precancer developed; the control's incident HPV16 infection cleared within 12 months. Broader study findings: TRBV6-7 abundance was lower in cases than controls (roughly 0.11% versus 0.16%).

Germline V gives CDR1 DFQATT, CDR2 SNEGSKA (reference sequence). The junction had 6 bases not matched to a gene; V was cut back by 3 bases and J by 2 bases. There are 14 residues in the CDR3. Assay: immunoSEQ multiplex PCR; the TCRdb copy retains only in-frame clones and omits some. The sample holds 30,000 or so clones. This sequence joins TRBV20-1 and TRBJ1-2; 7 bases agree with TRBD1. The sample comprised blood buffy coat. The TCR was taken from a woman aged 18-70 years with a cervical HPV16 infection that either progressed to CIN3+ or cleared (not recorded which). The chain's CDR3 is CSASNPTGNYGYTF. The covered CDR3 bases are TGCAGTGCTAGTAACCCGACAGGGAACTATGGC.